The 24 T cell receptor beta chains reported below all come from one sample, sequenced in a study of PD-1 and CTLA-4 blockade in melanoma. Generated by immunoSEQ multiplex PCR, the TCRdb table keeps only in-frame clones and is missing some. The repertoire includes about 30,000 clones, 88% of them detected once, and approximately 6.4% sits in the top ten. The material sequenced was CD8+ T cells from peripheral blood, taken from a patient given anti-PD-1 treatment. The receptors come from a human donor with melanoma.

There are a few counts of this clone. CDR3 protein: CASSPTGNGREQYF. The DNA for the CDR3 is TGCGCCAGCAGCCCGACAGGGAATGGACGCGAGCAGTACTTC. V gene TRBV4-1 combines with J gene TRBJ2-7; 7 nucleotides line up with TRBD1. The J segment lost 6 bases and the V segment lost 4 bases, leaving 9 bases of the junction unmatched. Germline CDR1 and CDR2: MGHRA and YSYEKL. This CDR3 spans 14 amino acids.

The rearrangement uses TRBV2 and TRBJ1-1; possible D gene TRBD1, 6 bases. This CDR3 spans 18 amino acids. V lost 2 bases and J lost 4, with 23 bases in between. Per germline, CDR1 SNHLY and CDR2 FYNNEI. CDR3 residues: CASSEQQVSRGLGTEAFF. DNA for the CDR3: TGTGCCAGCAGTGAACAGCAAGTCTCGCGGGGGCTGGGCACTGAAGCTTTCTTT.

The rearrangement links TRBV28 to TRBJ1-1, with 7 bases fitting TRBD1. The CDR3 extends over 16 amino acids. In germline, CDR1 is MDHEN, CDR2 SYDVKM. V gave up 3 bases and J gave up 4 bases; unmatched junction bases: 11. The CDR3 DNA sequence: TGTGCCAGCAGTTTGCCTCAGGGGGATGAGGGCACTGAAGCTTTCTTT. This translates into CASSLPQGDEGTEAFF.

This clone was seen a single time. DNA for the CDR3: TGTGCCAGCACCGCTTTGCTCGGGGGCCCAGATACGCAGTATTTT. This codes for CASTALLGGPDTQYF. This chain links TRBV6-1 with TRBJ2-3; either TRBD1 or TRBD2 may fit D (6 bases each). CDR3 length: 15 amino acids. Trimming removed 7 bases from V and 4 bases from J, with 18 bases in between. The germline V gene encodes CDR1 MNHNS and CDR2 SASEGT.

This clone was observed a single time. The V gene is TRBV3-1 (or the pseudogene TRBV3-2), the J gene TRBJ2-1; TRBD2 matches 14 bases. The CDR3 has 16 residues. In germline, CDR1 is LGHDT, CDR2 YNNKEL (reference sequence). Trimming at V came to 5 bases and at J to 6 bases, leaving 6 bases not matched to a gene. As DNA, the CDR3 is TGTGCCAGCAGCTACCCTGGGACTAGCGGGGGCAATGAGCAGTTCTTC. It codes for CASSYPGTSGGNEQFF.

The genes are TRBV5-1 and TRBJ1-4; D may be TRBD1 (5 bases). The CDR3 runs 17 residues. CDR1 is SGHRS, CDR2 YFSETQ, per germline. With 1 base removed from V and 2 bases from J, the gap between germline ends came to 15 bases. CDR3 coding DNA: TGCGCCAGCAGCTTGCGCCCCGCCGGGGACACTAATGAAAAACTGTTTTTT. It is translated as CASSLRPAGDTNEKLFF. Combining the CDR3 with reference TRBV5-1 and TRBJ1-4 gives the whole variable domain KAGVTQTPRYLIKTRGQQVTLSCSPISGHRSVSWYQQTPGQGLQFLFEYFSETQRNKGNFPGRFSGRQFSNSRSEMNVSTLELGDSALYLCASSLRPAGDTNEKLFFGSGTQLSVL.

This chain connects TRBV27 to TRBJ2-1; the D gene is possibly TRBD1 (5 bases). Germline-derived CDR1 and CDR2 are MNHEY and SMNVEV (reference sequence). The length of the CDR3 is 15 residues. Trimming removed 2 bases at V and 6 bases at J, with 14 bases between. This CDR3 is CASSLLQGYINEQFF. CDR3 bases: TGTGCCAGCAGTTTACTGCAGGGTTATATCAATGAGCAGTTCTTC.

DNA of the CDR3: TGTGCCAGCAGCTTAGAAGCCGCAACGGGGCCCCAGCATTTT. Translating it yields CASSLEAATGPQHF. The V gene is TRBV7-8, the J gene TRBJ1-5; D remains ambiguous. The germline gives CDR1 SGHVS, CDR2 FQNEAQ. This CDR3 has 14 amino acids. Trimming took off 1 base at V and 9 bases at J, with 13 bases between the two ends.

The chain couples TRBV6-6 to TRBJ2-7, with D perhaps TRBD1 or TRBD2 (6 bases each). V gave up 2 bases and J gave up 7 bases, with 15 bases separating them. Germline loops: CDR1 MNHNY, CDR2 SVGAGI (reference sequence). The CDR3 length is 14 residues. For the CDR3, the DNA is TGTGCCAGCAGTTACCCCTCGGGGGCGGAGGAGCAGTACTTC. Protein: CASSYPSGAEEQYF.

This rearrangement joins TRBV5-5 to TRBJ1-1, with unresolved D. V lost 2 bases and J 9 bases, leaving 8 bases between the germline ends. The germline V gene encodes CDR1 SGHKS and CDR2 YYEKEE (reference sequence). The length of the CDR3 is 11 residues. CDR3 protein: CASSFGDKAFF. The DNA for the CDR3 is TGTGCCAGCAGCTTTGGGGATAAAGCTTTCTTT. The variable domain in full, completed from reference TRBV5-5 and TRBJ1-1, reads DAGVTQSPTHLIKTRGQQVTLRCSPISGHKSVSWYQQVLGQGPQFIFQYYEKEERGRGNFPDRFSARQFPNYSSELNVNALLLGDSALYLCASSFGDKAFFGQGTRLTVV.

V gene TRBV28 combines with J gene TRBJ1-2; no clear D gene. Deletions cut 11 bases from V and 2 bases from J, with 9 bases between. Germline-derived CDR1 and CDR2 are MDHEN and SYDVKM. The CDR3 sequence is 11 residues long. CDR3 sequence reads: CAEAGNYGYTF. CDR3 coding DNA: TGTGCCGAGGCAGGCAACTATGGCTACACCTTC.

This clone was observed a handful of times. The chain uses TRBV11-2 and TRBJ2-7; D gene uncertain. There are 12 residues in the CDR3. The V and J ends lost 7 bases and 4 bases respectively, with 11 bases between them. Germline CDR1 and CDR2: SGHAT and FQNNGV. In DNA form, the CDR3 reads TGTGCCAGCACCTCTCTTGAATACGAGCAGTACTTC. Protein sequence: CASTSLEYEQYF.

The J gene is TRBJ2-3, the V gene TRBV7-9, with D possibly TRBD2 on 7 matching bases. This CDR3 contains 15 residues. CDR1 and CDR2 from the germline V gene are SEHNR and FQNEAQ (reference sequence). Between the trimmed V and J ends, which lost 4 bases and 4 bases, there was a span of 15 bases. The CDR3 DNA reads TGTGCCAGCAGCTGGACGGGGGGCGGGGCAGATACGCAGTATTTT. This translates into CASSWTGGGADTQYF.

The chain joins TRBV28 to TRBJ2-7; 7 bases align to TRBD2. Germline V CDR1 and CDR2: MDHEN, SYDVKM. The CDR3 covers 14 residues. J gave up 4 bases and V 3 bases, and 6 bases lay outside the gene matches. DNA for the CDR3: TGTGCCAGCAGTTTTTGGACTAGTGGTTACGAGCAGTACTTC. This encodes CASSFWTSGYEQYF.

The chain joins TRBV24-1 to TRBJ2-2; weak D call: TRBD1 (5 bases). CDR3 length equals 16 residues. The V end lost 2 bases, the J end lost 6 bases, and 15 bases lay between the germline ends. CDR1 is KGHDR and CDR2 is SFDVKD in the germline V gene. The DNA of the CDR3 is TGTGCCACCAGTGATTACAAGGGCAGGGAAGCCGGGGAGCTGTTTTTT. Translation: CATSDYKGREAGELFF.

The gene calls are TRBV19 and TRBJ2-1; D perhaps matches TRBD1 (5 bases). The CDR3 is 13 amino acids. Trimming removed 2 bases from V and 7 bases from J, with 9 bases in between. Per germline, CDR1 LNHDA and CDR2 SQIVND (reference sequence). The CDR3 DNA follows: TGTGCCAGTAGTATACAGGGCAGGAATGAGCAGTTCTTC. This gives the protein CASSIQGRNEQFF.

The V gene is TRBV19, the J gene TRBJ1-1; 9 positions agree with TRBD1. There are 15 residues in the CDR3. Trimming cost V 6 bases and J 7 bases; bases outside gene matches: 12. Germline V gene lookup returns CDR1 LNHDA and CDR2 SQIVND (reference sequence). The chain's CDR3 is CASRLTGTGTVEAFF. The DNA for the CDR3 is TGTGCCAGTAGATTAACCGGGACAGGGACAGTTGAAGCTTTCTTT.

The chain uses TRBV30 and TRBJ2-2; D gene ambiguous. The CDR3 runs 12 residues. V gave up 3 bases and J gave up 5 bases, with 7 bases separating them. The germline gives CDR1 GTSNPN, CDR2 SVGIG (reference sequence). The CDR3: CAWRGNTGELFF. Written as DNA, the CDR3 is TGTGCCTGGAGGGGGAATACCGGGGAGCTGTTTTTT. Filled out from reference TRBV30 and TRBJ2-2, the complete variable domain reads SQTIHQWPATLVQPVGSPLSLECTVEGTSNPNLYWYRQAAGRGLQLLFYSVGIGQISSEVPQNLSASRPQDRQFILSSKKLLLSDSGFYLCAWRGNTGELFFGEGSRLTVL.

J is TRBJ2-3 and V is TRBV6-5; TRBD1 aligns across 7 bases. The V segment lost 2 bases and the J segment 0 bases; nucleotides outside the gene matches: 5. The germline V gene encodes CDR1 MNHEY and CDR2 SVGAGI. The CDR3 runs to 16 residues. The DNA for the CDR3 is TGTGCCAGCAGTTACGGGGGACAGTTCAGCACAGATACGCAGTATTTT. This sequence encodes CASSYGGQFSTDTQYF.

The chain joins TRBV19 to TRBJ2-1; no clear D. This CDR3 is 13 amino acids long. The V gene's germline CDR1 is LNHDA and CDR2 SQIVND (reference sequence). Trimming took 3 bases from V and 2 from J, leaving 5 bases between them. The CDR3 here is CASSMGTYNEQFF. CDR3 bases: TGTGCCAGTAGTATGGGGACCTACAATGAGCAGTTCTTC. The variable domain in full, with the rest retrieved from reference TRBV19 and TRBJ2-1, is DGGITQSPKYLFRKEGQNVTLSCEQNLNHDAMYWYRQDPGQGLRLIYYSQIVNDFQKGDIAEGYSVSREKKESFPLTVTSAQKNPTAFYLCASSMGTYNEQFFGPGTRLTVL.

The V and J genes are TRBV6-5 and TRBJ1-1; D ambiguous. V dropped 2 bases and J dropped 6 bases, with 4 bases sitting between them. The V gene's germline CDR1 is MNHEY and CDR2 SVGAGI. The CDR3 is 11 amino acids. This CDR3 is CASSYRSEAFF. For the CDR3, the DNA is TGTGCCAGCAGTTACCGATCTGAAGCTTTCTTT.

V gene TRBV5-1 combines with J gene TRBJ1-2; D might be TRBD1 (5 bases). Germline loops: CDR1 SGHRS, CDR2 YFSETQ. Trimming stripped 0 bases from V and 2 bases from J, with 14 bases between. The CDR3 covers 16 residues. CDR3 protein: CASSLDLGGANYGYTF. CDR3 nucleotides: TGCGCCAGCAGCTTGGACCTTGGAGGGGCGAACTATGGCTACACCTTC.

The table lists this clone with a count of one. This sequence joins TRBV3-1 (or the pseudogene TRBV3-2) and TRBJ1-5; 7 nucleotides match TRBD1. Unmatched junction bases numbered 6, after V lost 0 bases and J lost 7 bases. The CDR3 length is 15 residues. CDR1 is LGHDT and CDR2 is YNNKEL in the germline V gene (reference sequence). The DNA of the CDR3 is TGTGCCAGCAGCCAAGAAAGAGGAGGGGGCCAGCCCCAGCATTTT. This translates into CASSQERGGGQPQHF.

This chain connects TRBV7-9 to TRBJ2-7, with 7 bases matching TRBD1. CDR1 and CDR2 (germline): SEHNR, FQNEAQ (reference sequence). Trimming removed 5 bases from V and 3 bases from J; junction bases left unmatched: 4. The CDR3 covers 13 residues. CDR3 sequence (DNA): TGTGCCAGCAGCCGATGGGACAGCTACGAGCAGTACTTC. As protein: CASSRWDSYEQYF.